This TCR beta chain is from a study of regulatory T cells in long-lasting Graves disease. Arm-PCR with iRepertoire HTBI primers amplified the CDR3 regions for these TCR beta libraries. TCRdb reanalysed the multiplex PCR reads using MiXCR and keeps one entry per CDR3 protein. The data show under 300,000 distinct CDR3 sequences, 20% to 25% seen once. Time point denoted: newly diagnosed GD, antithyroid drugs for less than 3 months. Following extraction of RNA from PBMCs, that RNA was used to make the TCR library. Deletions cut 5 bases from V and 0 bases from J, with 14 bases between. The length of the CDR3 is 15 residues. CDR1 and CDR2 (germline): SGDLS, YYNGEE. This clonotype was counted once.

The TCR was taken from a female donor with Graves disease. The gene calls are TRBV9 and TRBJ1-1; D unresolved. Material: peripheral blood mononuclear cells (PBMCs), obtained at new diagnosis, from a patient treated with antithyroid drugs. Here the CDR3 reads CASSLNWDLNTEAFF. CDR3 in DNA: TGTGCCAGCAGTTTAAACTGGGATTTGAACACTGAAGCTTTCTTT.